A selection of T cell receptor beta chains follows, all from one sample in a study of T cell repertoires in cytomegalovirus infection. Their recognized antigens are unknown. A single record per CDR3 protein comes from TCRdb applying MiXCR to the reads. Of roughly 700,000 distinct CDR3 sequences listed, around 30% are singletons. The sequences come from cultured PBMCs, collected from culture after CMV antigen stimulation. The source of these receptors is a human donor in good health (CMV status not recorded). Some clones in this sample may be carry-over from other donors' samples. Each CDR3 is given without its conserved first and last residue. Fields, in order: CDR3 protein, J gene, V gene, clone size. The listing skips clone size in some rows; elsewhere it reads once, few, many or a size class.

CDR3 protein: ASSPSGEHQETQY
J gene: TRBJ2-5
V gene: TRBV12-3/TRBV12-4
clone size: -

CDR3 protein: ASSRGQASNQPQH
J gene: TRBJ1-5
V gene: TRBV12-3/TRBV12-4
clone size: -

CDR3 protein: ASSQDISGRYEQY
J gene: TRBJ2-7
V gene: TRBV3-1
clone size: -

CDR3 protein: ASSPLFRQGTEAF
J gene: TRBJ1-1
V gene: TRBV7-6
clone size: -

CDR3 protein: ASSLYGTGGSYEQY
J gene: TRBJ2-7
V gene: TRBV7-6
clone size: few

CDR3 protein: ASSFPIRGRYTEAF
J gene: TRBJ1-1
V gene: TRBV7-9
clone size: -

CDR3 protein: ASSLQENSPLH
J gene: TRBJ1-6
V gene: TRBV12-3/TRBV12-4
clone size: many

CDR3 protein: SAGREGEKLF
J gene: TRBJ1-4
V gene: TRBV20-1
clone size: -

CDR3 protein: ASSGEGTYNQPQH
J gene: TRBJ1-5
V gene: TRBV7-2
clone size: many

CDR3 protein: ATSRMPGTGLYEQY
J gene: TRBJ2-7
V gene: TRBV15
clone size: -

CDR3 protein: ASSRPGTSGVTGELF
J gene: TRBJ2-2
V gene: TRBV4-1
clone size: few

CDR3 protein: SARVAGGQPDTQY
J gene: TRBJ2-3
V gene: TRBV20-1
clone size: -

CDR3 protein: AWITTRRGLYNEQF
J gene: TRBJ2-1
V gene: TRBV30
clone size: -

CDR3 protein: SVLQGAGANVLT
J gene: TRBJ2-6
V gene: TRBV29-1
clone size: once

CDR3 protein: ASSFWRTSGRGNEQF
J gene: TRBJ2-1
V gene: TRBV5-4
clone size: few

CDR3 protein: ASSPRTNTGELF
J gene: TRBJ2-2
V gene: TRBV7-9
clone size: -

CDR3 protein: ASSPSRGPTEAF
J gene: TRBJ1-1
V gene: TRBV7-4
clone size: -

CDR3 protein: ASSRWTLEGDNGYT
J gene: TRBJ1-2
V gene: TRBV11-3
clone size: few

CDR3 protein: ASRLAHGTDTQY
J gene: TRBJ2-3
V gene: TRBV27
clone size: -

CDR3 protein: ASTENPGVYAEAF
J gene: TRBJ1-1
V gene: TRBV7-2
clone size: few

CDR3 protein: SARDPAQRVTF
J gene: TRBJ2-1
V gene: TRBV20-1
clone size: few

CDR3 protein: ASSLVDGNNSPLH
J gene: TRBJ1-6
V gene: TRBV7-2
clone size: -

CDR3 protein: ASTPGVDTDTQY
J gene: TRBJ2-3
V gene: TRBV12-3/TRBV12-4
clone size: -

CDR3 protein: ASSLGVEGSGNQPQH
J gene: TRBJ1-5
V gene: TRBV12-3/TRBV12-4
clone size: -

CDR3 protein: ASSGWGRTGGNIQY
J gene: TRBJ2-4
V gene: TRBV6-2/TRBV6-3
clone size: -

CDR3 protein: ASSVAGTRADTQY
J gene: TRBJ2-3
V gene: TRBV11-2
clone size: -

CDR3 protein: SAREGRRGGNSPLH
J gene: TRBJ1-6
V gene: TRBV20-1
clone size: -

CDR3 protein: ASSYQTPRGYSGNTIY
J gene: TRBJ1-3
V gene: TRBV6-8
clone size: few

CDR3 protein: ASTTGGGNQPQH
J gene: TRBJ1-5
V gene: TRBV28
clone size: few

CDR3 protein: ASSQAFGGEQF
J gene: TRBJ2-1
V gene: TRBV3-1
clone size: -

CDR3 protein: ATQPNVGSPLH
J gene: TRBJ1-6
V gene: TRBV25-1
clone size: few

CDR3 protein: ASSQEASLPDTQY
J gene: TRBJ2-3
V gene: TRBV4-1
clone size: -

CDR3 protein: ASSRLAGDPGELF
J gene: TRBJ2-2
V gene: TRBV12-3/TRBV12-4
clone size: -

CDR3 protein: ASSQVTASGANVLT
J gene: TRBJ2-6
V gene: TRBV7-9
clone size: few

CDR3 protein: NRFRLAGGSDTQY
J gene: TRBJ2-3
V gene: TRBV20-1
clone size: few

CDR3 protein: ASRPRAGPTYEQY
J gene: TRBJ2-7
V gene: TRBV5-1
clone size: -

CDR3 protein: ASSLALAGRF
J gene: TRBJ2-1
V gene: TRBV7-8
clone size: -

CDR3 protein: SATELARPYSNQPQH
J gene: TRBJ1-5
V gene: TRBV20-1
clone size: few

CDR3 protein: ASSLTSGGVNTQY
J gene: TRBJ2-3
V gene: TRBV11-2
clone size: few

CDR3 protein: AISVGGALDTQY
J gene: TRBJ2-3
V gene: TRBV10-3
clone size: -

CDR3 protein: ASSIAGLLPYEQY
J gene: TRBJ2-7
V gene: TRBV11-2
clone size: many

CDR3 protein: SAKIAGVRSEQF
J gene: TRBJ2-1
V gene: TRBV20-1
clone size: -

CDR3 protein: ASSFFQGNEQF
J gene: TRBJ2-1
V gene: TRBV6-1
clone size: many

CDR3 protein: ASSLFVADYTDTQY
J gene: TRBJ2-3
V gene: TRBV7-9
clone size: few